A selection of T cell receptor beta chains follows, all from one sample in a study of blood T cell repertoires in COVID-19. The method was immunoSEQ multiplex PCR; TCRdb's version includes in-frame clones alone and lacks a portion of them. The sample consists of about 280,000 clones, less than 85% of them appearing once. Sequencing was done on a sample of PBMCs or T cells enriched from blood (not recorded which). These receptors came from a woman between 50 and 59 years old who had recovered from COVID-19. Each CDR3 is given with its conserved first and last residue. A D gene is named only where the DNA matches it firmly. Not every row has a clone size; where given, it reads once, few, many or a size class.

J gene: TRBJ1-3; clone size: -; D gene: -; V gene: TRBV11-2; CDR3 protein: CASSVSPVGNTIYF; CDR3 DNA: TGTGCCAGCAGCGTGTCACCGGTCGGAAACACCATATATTTT
J gene: TRBJ1-1; clone size: -; D gene: -; V gene: TRBV18; CDR3 protein: CASSPVGSEAFF; CDR3 DNA: TGTGCCAGCTCCCCGGTGGGGAGCGAAGCTTTCTTT
J gene: TRBJ2-5; clone size: -; D gene: -; V gene: TRBV5-1; CDR3 protein: CASSLTGLNQETQYF; CDR3 DNA: TGCGCCAGCAGCTTAACCGGGTTGAACCAAGAGACCCAGTACTTC
J gene: TRBJ1-4; clone size: -; D gene: -; V gene: TRBV19; CDR3 protein: CASSGGGAVNEKLFF; CDR3 DNA: TGTGCCAGTAGTGGCGGCGGGGCAGTTAATGAAAAACTGTTTTTT
J gene: TRBJ2-3; clone size: -; D gene: TRBD2; V gene: TRBV9; CDR3 protein: CASSVALAGDTQYF; CDR3 DNA: TGTGCCAGCAGCGTAGCGTTAGCGGGGGATACGCAGTATTTT
J gene: TRBJ2-7; clone size: few; D gene: -; V gene: TRBV5-6; CDR3 protein: CASSLEPGRGVYEQYF; CDR3 DNA: TGTGCCAGCAGCTTGGAGCCGGGCAGGGGAGTTTACGAGCAGTACTTC
J gene: TRBJ2-1; clone size: -; D gene: TRBD1; V gene: TRBV7-3; CDR3 protein: CASSRQGAYYNEQFF; CDR3 DNA: TGTGCCAGCAGCCGGCAGGGGGCATACTACAATGAGCAGTTCTTC
J gene: TRBJ1-1; clone size: few; D gene: TRBD1; V gene: TRBV10-3; CDR3 protein: CAISGGQTEAFF; CDR3 DNA: TGTGCCATCAGTGGGGGACAGACTGAAGCTTTCTTT
J gene: TRBJ1-1; clone size: -; D gene: TRBD1; V gene: TRBV24-1; CDR3 protein: CATSDGRDRDISNTEAFF; CDR3 DNA: TGTGCCACCAGTGATGGCCGGGACAGGGATATTTCGAACACTGAAGCTTTCTTT
J gene: TRBJ1-2; clone size: -; D gene: -; V gene: TRBV18; CDR3 protein: CASSSSVPDSSGYGYTF; CDR3 DNA: TGTGCCAGCTCTTCGTCCGTCCCGGACAGTTCAGGTTATGGCTACACCTTC
J gene: TRBJ2-1; clone size: -; D gene: -; V gene: TRBV27; CDR3 protein: CASSFRGGGVSYNEQFF; CDR3 DNA: TGTGCCAGCAGTTTTAGGGGGGGAGGGGTCTCCTACAATGAGCAGTTCTTC
J gene: TRBJ1-2; clone size: -; D gene: -; V gene: TRBV12-3/TRBV12-4; CDR3 protein: CASSLEGSYGYTF; CDR3 DNA: TGTGCCAGCAGTTTAGAGGGGTCCTATGGCTACACCTTC
J gene: TRBJ1-4; clone size: once; D gene: TRBD1; V gene: TRBV15; CDR3 protein: CATPLRDSPNEKLFF; CDR3 DNA: TGTGCCACCCCACTCCGGGACAGCCCTAATGAAAAACTGTTTTTT
J gene: TRBJ2-7; clone size: -; D gene: TRBD2; V gene: TRBV5-6; CDR3 protein: CASTIRGLADYEQYF; CDR3 DNA: TGTGCCAGCACCATTCGAGGACTAGCGGACTACGAGCAGTACTTC
J gene: TRBJ1-2; clone size: -; D gene: TRBD1; V gene: TRBV4-1; CDR3 protein: CASSLTGGDYGYTF; CDR3 DNA: TGCGCCAGCAGCCTGACAGGGGGGGACTATGGCTACACCTTC
J gene: TRBJ2-1; clone size: -; D gene: TRBD2; V gene: TRBV19; CDR3 protein: CASSWSRTSGKNEQFF; CDR3 DNA: TGTGCCAGTAGTTGGAGTCGGACTAGCGGGAAAAATGAGCAGTTCTTC
J gene: TRBJ2-7; clone size: -; D gene: -; V gene: TRBV5-4; CDR3 protein: CASSFSGYEQYF; CDR3 DNA: TGTGCCAGCAGCTTTTCGGGCTACGAGCAGTACTTC
J gene: TRBJ2-7; clone size: -; D gene: TRBD1; V gene: TRBV10-1; CDR3 protein: CASSESIQGAGEQYF; CDR3 DNA: TGCGCCAGCAGTGAGTCGATCCAGGGGGCTGGTGAGCAGTACTTC
J gene: TRBJ2-1; clone size: -; D gene: TRBD2; V gene: TRBV16; CDR3 protein: CASSQLDSGRKNEQFF; CDR3 DNA: TGTGCCAGCAGCCAATTGGATAGCGGGAGGAAAAATGAGCAGTTCTTC
J gene: TRBJ1-1; clone size: -; D gene: TRBD1; V gene: TRBV5-1; CDR3 protein: CASSKGTDLEAFF; CDR3 DNA: TGCGCCAGCAGCAAGGGGACAGACTTAGAGGCTTTCTTT
J gene: TRBJ2-5; clone size: -; D gene: -; V gene: TRBV6-5; CDR3 protein: CASSRGTQQETQYF; CDR3 DNA: TGTGCCAGCAGTAGAGGGACACAACAAGAGACCCAGTACTTC
J gene: TRBJ2-3; clone size: -; D gene: -; V gene: TRBV11-2; CDR3 protein: CASSLRGTDTQYF; CDR3 DNA: TGTGCCAGCAGCTTACGAGGCACAGATACGCAGTATTTT
J gene: TRBJ1-2; clone size: -; D gene: -; V gene: TRBV4-1; CDR3 protein: CASSQDIRDIQAYGYTF; CDR3 DNA: TGCGCCAGCAGCCAAGATATCCGGGACATTCAGGCCTATGGCTACACCTTC
J gene: TRBJ2-6; clone size: -; D gene: -; V gene: TRBV6-2/TRBV6-3; CDR3 protein: CASSLGGGGSGANVLTF; CDR3 DNA: TGTGCCAGCAGCCTCGGGGGCGGGGGCTCTGGGGCCAACGTCCTGACTTTC
J gene: TRBJ1-5; clone size: -; D gene: -; V gene: TRBV7-2; CDR3 protein: CASSTDRNQPQHF; CDR3 DNA: TGTGCCAGCAGCACGGACAGAAATCAGCCCCAGCATTTT
J gene: TRBJ1-2; clone size: -; D gene: -; V gene: TRBV29-1; CDR3 protein: CSVVALGDYGYTF; CDR3 DNA: TGCAGCGTTGTGGCACTCGGGGATTATGGCTACACCTTC
J gene: TRBJ1-2; clone size: -; D gene: -; V gene: TRBV4-1; CDR3 protein: CASSHLPGQTAYGYTF; CDR3 DNA: TGCGCCAGCAGCCACCTACCCGGACAGACCGCCTATGGCTACACCTTC
J gene: TRBJ2-2; clone size: -; D gene: -; V gene: TRBV19; CDR3 protein: CASSPNRQNTGELFF; CDR3 DNA: TGTGCCAGTAGTCCGAATAGACAGAACACCGGGGAGCTGTTTTTT
J gene: TRBJ1-1; clone size: -; D gene: -; V gene: TRBV6-1; CDR3 protein: CASSARGRGFMNTEAFF; CDR3 DNA: TGTGCCAGCAGTGCTAGGGGGAGGGGTTTTATGAACACTGAAGCTTTCTTT
J gene: TRBJ2-3; clone size: -; D gene: TRBD2; V gene: TRBV19; CDR3 protein: CASSMRASGEDTQYF; CDR3 DNA: TGTGCCAGTAGTATGAGGGCTAGCGGGGAGGATACGCAGTATTTT
J gene: TRBJ1-1; clone size: -; D gene: -; V gene: TRBV7-8; CDR3 protein: CASSPVDTEAFF; CDR3 DNA: TGTGCCAGCAGCCCGGTAGACACTGAAGCTTTCTTT
J gene: TRBJ1-1; clone size: -; D gene: TRBD1; V gene: TRBV2; CDR3 protein: CASRGQGAAEAFF; CDR3 DNA: TGTGCCAGCAGGGGACAGGGGGCGGCTGAAGCTTTCTTT
J gene: TRBJ2-2; clone size: -; D gene: -; V gene: TRBV27; CDR3 protein: CASSLWDRGLAGGTGELFF; CDR3 DNA: TGTGCCAGCAGTCTATGGGACAGGGGGCTAGCGGGGGGCACCGGGGAGCTGTTTTTT
J gene: TRBJ1-4; clone size: -; D gene: -; V gene: TRBV7-6; CDR3 protein: CASSSRRRVSNEKLFF; CDR3 DNA: TGTGCCAGCAGCTCGAGGAGGAGGGTCTCTAATGAAAAACTGTTTTTT
J gene: TRBJ1-3; clone size: -; D gene: -; V gene: TRBV6-5; CDR3 protein: CASSYSERLSGNTIYF; CDR3 DNA: TGTGCCAGCAGTTACTCCGAGCGCCTCTCTGGAAACACCATATATTTT
J gene: TRBJ1-4; clone size: few; D gene: -; V gene: TRBV30; CDR3 protein: CAWSFRDIEKLFF; CDR3 DNA: TGTGCCTGGAGTTTCCGGGATATCGAAAAACTGTTTTTT
J gene: TRBJ2-1; clone size: -; D gene: -; V gene: TRBV29-1; CDR3 protein: CSVIPLASNEQFF; CDR3 DNA: TGCAGCGTTATACCCCTAGCTTCCAATGAGCAGTTCTTC
J gene: TRBJ1-2; clone size: -; D gene: -; V gene: TRBV27; CDR3 protein: CASSLYGGEGYGYTF; CDR3 DNA: TGTGCCAGCAGTTTATATGGGGGGGAAGGGTATGGCTACACCTTC
J gene: TRBJ2-7; clone size: once; D gene: -; V gene: TRBV3-1/TRBV3-2; CDR3 protein: CASSAAYEQYF; CDR3 DNA: TGTGCCAGCAGCGCAGCCTACGAGCAGTACTTC
J gene: TRBJ1-4; clone size: -; D gene: TRBD1; V gene: TRBV15; CDR3 protein: CATSRTGRTNEKLFF; CDR3 DNA: TGTGCCACCAGCAGGACAGGGAGGACTAATGAAAAACTGTTTTTT
J gene: TRBJ2-7; clone size: few; D gene: -; V gene: TRBV7-2; CDR3 protein: CASSLSGAYEQYF; CDR3 DNA: TGTGCCAGCAGCTTATCAGGGGCCTACGAGCAGTACTTC
J gene: TRBJ2-7; clone size: -; D gene: TRBD2; V gene: TRBV19; CDR3 protein: CASRSLAGSDEQYF; CDR3 DNA: TGTGCCAGTAGGAGCCTAGCGGGAAGTGACGAGCAGTACTTC
J gene: TRBJ2-2; clone size: -; D gene: TRBD2; V gene: TRBV10-3; CDR3 protein: CAISPAGRLAGGQSGELFF; CDR3 DNA: TGTGCCATCAGCCCCGCGGGGAGACTAGCGGGGGGGCAAAGCGGGGAGCTGTTTTTT
J gene: TRBJ1-4; clone size: -; D gene: TRBD1; V gene: TRBV19; CDR3 protein: CATIQTGLGYEKLFF; CDR3 DNA: TGTGCCACGATTCAGACAGGGCTCGGGTATGAAAAACTGTTTTTT
J gene: TRBJ2-7; clone size: -; D gene: TRBD1; V gene: TRBV11-2; CDR3 protein: CASSPWPGQGPYEQYF; CDR3 DNA: TGTGCCAGCAGCCCATGGCCGGGACAGGGTCCCTACGAGCAGTACTTC
J gene: TRBJ2-3; clone size: -; D gene: -; V gene: TRBV5-1; CDR3 protein: CASSFGGSTDTQYF; CDR3 DNA: TGCGCCAGCAGCTTTGGCGGAAGCACAGATACGCAGTATTTT
J gene: TRBJ2-7; clone size: -; D gene: -; V gene: TRBV5-1; CDR3 protein: CASSFLYEQYF; CDR3 DNA: TGCGCCAGCAGCTTCCTATACGAGCAGTACTTC
J gene: TRBJ1-1; clone size: -; D gene: TRBD1; V gene: TRBV27; CDR3 protein: CASSLTSRGLGTEAFF; CDR3 DNA: TGTGCCAGCAGCCTAACTAGCAGGGGGCTGGGCACTGAAGCTTTCTTT
J gene: TRBJ1-3; clone size: few; D gene: TRBD1; V gene: TRBV11-2; CDR3 protein: CASSVGQGLSGNTIYF; CDR3 DNA: TGTGCCAGCAGCGTCGGACAGGGTCTCTCTGGAAACACCATATATTTT
J gene: TRBJ1-1; clone size: -; D gene: -; V gene: TRBV12-3/TRBV12-4; CDR3 protein: CASNPNQGSEAFF; CDR3 DNA: TGTGCCAGCAACCCTAATCAGGGATCTGAAGCTTTCTTT
J gene: TRBJ2-5; clone size: -; D gene: TRBD2; V gene: TRBV5-4; CDR3 protein: CASSTEAGVEETQYF; CDR3 DNA: TGTGCCAGCAGCACTGAGGCGGGGGTTGAAGAGACCCAGTACTTC
J gene: TRBJ2-3; clone size: -; D gene: -; V gene: TRBV18; CDR3 protein: CASSPDRTLDTQYF; CDR3 DNA: TGTGCCAGCTCACCAGACAGGACGTTAGATACGCAGTATTTT
J gene: TRBJ2-2; clone size: -; D gene: TRBD1; V gene: TRBV24-1; CDR3 protein: CATSDPRTGTGELFF; CDR3 DNA: TGTGCCACCAGTGATCCAAGGACAGGCACCGGGGAGCTGTTTTTT
J gene: TRBJ1-1; clone size: -; D gene: TRBD1; V gene: TRBV5-1; CDR3 protein: CASSLVGTAEAFF; CDR3 DNA: TGCGCCAGCAGCTTGGTTGGGACAGCTGAAGCTTTCTTT
J gene: TRBJ2-6; clone size: -; D gene: -; V gene: TRBV7-2; CDR3 protein: CASSLGPPGANVLTF; CDR3 DNA: TGTGCCAGCAGCTTAGGGCCCCCTGGGGCCAACGTCCTGACTTTC
J gene: TRBJ1-5; clone size: once; D gene: TRBD1; V gene: TRBV10-1; CDR3 protein: CASSESGQAQHF; CDR3 DNA: TGCGCCAGCAGTGAGTCCGGACAGGCCCAGCATTTT
J gene: TRBJ2-7; clone size: -; D gene: -; V gene: TRBV5-6; CDR3 protein: CASSLNWGREGYEQYF; CDR3 DNA: TGTGCCAGCAGCTTGAATTGGGGCAGGGAAGGCTACGAGCAGTACTTC
J gene: TRBJ1-2; clone size: -; D gene: TRBD1; V gene: TRBV6-5; CDR3 protein: CASSYGTGGYGYTF; CDR3 DNA: TGTGCCAGCAGTTATGGGACAGGGGGCTATGGCTACACCTTC
J gene: TRBJ2-1; clone size: -; D gene: -; V gene: TRBV6-2/TRBV6-3; CDR3 protein: CASSSGTPHNEQFF; CDR3 DNA: TGTGCCAGCAGTTCCGGGACTCCTCACAATGAGCAGTTCTTC
J gene: TRBJ1-1; clone size: once; D gene: -; V gene: TRBV30; CDR3 protein: CALVQGVRTEAFF; CDR3 DNA: TGTGCCTTAGTACAGGGTGTTAGGACTGAAGCTTTCTTT